Presented here are 21 T cell receptor beta chains from one specimen sequenced in a study of cytomegalovirus exposure and HLA in healthy donors. Primers for the PCR totalled 60 Vbeta and 13 Jbeta. Measured with immunoSEQ multiplex PCR; TCRdb has only the in-frame clones, and not every one. The sample has 140,000 to 150,000 clones, roughly 80% seen once; the top ten hold approximately 2.9%. Sequencing was performed on PBMCs. These receptors were taken from a woman in her 30s in good health and CMV-seronegative.

The chain combines TRBV7-2 with TRBJ1-5; D may be TRBD1 (6 bases). The CDR3 extends over 16 amino acids. V lost 1 base and J lost 0, with 10 bases in between. In germline, CDR1 is SGHTA, CDR2 FQGNSA. The CDR3 reads CASSLGGGFSNQPQHF. The DNA for the CDR3 is TGTGCCAGCAGCTTAGGAGGGGGTTTTAGCAATCAGCCCCAGCATTTT.

The V gene is TRBV27, the J gene TRBJ2-7; a possible D gene is TRBD1 (6 bases). Germline V gives CDR1 MNHEY, CDR2 SMNVEV (reference sequence). The V and J ends lost 1 base and 2 bases respectively, with 9 bases between them. CDR3 length equals 14 residues. In DNA form, the CDR3 reads TGTGCCAGCAGTTTATTTACAGGGCCCTACGAGCAGTACTTC. Amino acids: CASSLFTGPYEQYF.

The gene calls are TRBV19 and TRBJ2-2; possibly TRBD1 for D (5 bases). CDR1 is LNHDA, CDR2 SQIVND, per germline (reference sequence). The V end was cut by 4 bases, the J end by 0 bases, with 9 bases between. CDR3 length: 15 amino acids. CDR3 in amino acids: CASSSGRANTGELFF. In nucleotides, the CDR3 is TGTGCCAGTAGTAGCGGCAGGGCGAACACCGGGGAGCTGTTTTTT.

The rearrangement joins TRBV9 to TRBJ1-6; D is unresolved. With 0 bases removed from V and 5 bases from J, the gap between germline ends came to 6 bases. From germline, CDR1 is SGDLS and CDR2 YYNGEE. This CDR3 is 14 amino acids long. The CDR3, as DNA: TGTGCCAGCAGCGTAGGGCAGAATAATTCACCCCTCCACTTT. It codes for CASSVGQNNSPLHF.

The CDR3 here is CASSQAGQGNSYEQYF. The CDR3 coding sequence is TGTGCCAGCAGCCAGGCTGGACAGGGGAATTCCTACGAGCAGTACTTC. This rearrangement joins TRBV4-2 to TRBJ2-7; 9 bases are shared with TRBD1. V shed 3 bases and J 1 base; nucleotides not matched to a gene: 7. Per germline, CDR1 LGHNA and CDR2 YNFKEQ. This CDR3 region has 16 residues.

Concerning this clone itself: The same CDR3 arises from other DNA sequences in this sample as well. The chain recombines TRBV7-2 with TRBJ1-6, with D hard to call. Trimming shortened V by 1 base and J by 4 bases, and 5 bases separated the two germline ends. The CDR3 contains 14 residues. Looked up from germline, CDR1 is SGHTA and CDR2 is FQGNSA. The DNA of the CDR3 is TGTGCCAGCAGCTTAGACGGGTATAATTCACCCCTCCACTTT. Translated: CASSLDGYNSPLHF.

A few counts support this clone. This chain uses TRBV7-3 with TRBJ2-2; 8 bases are a match to TRBD1. Germline V lookup: CDR1 SGHTA, CDR2 FQGTGA. CDR3 length equals 13 residues. Trimming at V came to 8 bases and at J to 8 bases, leaving 7 bases not matched to a gene. The CDR3 DNA follows: TGTGCCAGCGGCGGCCAGGGGGCTGGGGAGCTGTTTTTT. Protein product: CASGGQGAGELFF.

In its sample, this clone was seen once. CDR3 nucleotide sequence: TGCGCCAGCAGCCCCAGACTAGCGGGGTACACAGATACGCAGTATTTT. This encodes CASSPRLAGYTDTQYF. The rearrangement joins TRBV5-1 to TRBJ2-3, with TRBD2 matching over 11 bases. The CDR3 contains 16 residues. CDR1 and CDR2 from the germline V gene are SGHRS and YFSETQ. The trim removed 4 bases at V and 2 bases at J, leaving 6 bases unmatched. Full variable domain (outside the CDR3, taken from reference TRBV5-1 and TRBJ2-3): KAGVTQTPRYLIKTRGQQVTLSCSPISGHRSVSWYQQTPGQGLQFLFEYFSETQRNKGNFPGRFSGRQFSNSRSEMNVSTLELGDSALYLCASSPRLAGYTDTQYFGPGTRLTVL.

J is TRBJ1-4 and V is TRBV6-6, with 7 bases fitting TRBD1. The CDR3 has 13 amino acids. CDR1 is MNHNY, CDR2 SVGAGI, per germline (reference sequence). Trimming at V came to 6 bases and at J to 4 bases, leaving 2 bases not matched to a gene. The CDR3 coding sequence is TGTGCCAGCAGCGGACAGGTTAATGAAAAACTGTTTTTT. The encoded protein is CASSGQVNEKLFF.

This chain uses TRBV7-6 with TRBJ2-7, with 7 bases aligning to TRBD1. Per the germline V gene, CDR1 is SGHVS and CDR2 is FNYEAQ. V lost 8 bases to trimming and J lost 6 bases; unmatched junction nucleotides: 10. The CDR3 is 13 amino acids. The CDR3: CASGTVPLGEQYF. CDR3 DNA: TGTGCCAGCGGGACAGTTCCTCTGGGCGAGCAGTACTTC.

This chain joins TRBV4-1 and TRBJ2-7; perhaps TRBD1 as D (5 bases). Germline CDR1 and CDR2: MGHRA and YSYEKL. The CDR3 runs to 14 residues. With 2 bases removed from V and 3 bases from J, the gap between germline ends came to 11 bases. DNA for the CDR3: TGCGCCAGCAGCCAAAGCCGGACAAGCTACGAGCAGTACTTC. It translates to CASSQSRTSYEQYF.

The V gene is TRBV10-3, the J gene TRBJ1-1; D gene ambiguous. Trimming shortened V by 7 bases and J by 3 bases, and 15 bases separated the two germline ends. Germline-derived CDR1 and CDR2 are ENHRY and SYGVKD. CDR3 size: 14 residues. This CDR3 reads CAITAGSVDTEAFF. In nucleotides, the CDR3 is TGTGCCATCACAGCGGGGTCTGTTGACACTGAAGCTTTCTTT.

The chain uses TRBV19 and TRBJ2-4; D not resolved. The CDR3 has 15 residues. The germline gives CDR1 LNHDA, CDR2 SQIVND (reference sequence). V was clipped by 3 bases and J by 0 bases, with 9 bases between them. CDR3 sequence: CASSIGQVAKNIQYF. The CDR3 bases are TGTGCCAGTAGTATTGGTCAGGTAGCCAAAAACATTCAGTACTTC.

The chain has TRBV10-1 and TRBJ2-7; TRBD1 matches 7 bases. V was pared by 0 bases and J by 2 bases, with 1 base of the junction left unmatched. The CDR3 length is 14 residues. CDR1 and CDR2 (germline): WNHNN, SYGVQD (reference sequence). The CDR3 DNA reads TGCGCCAGCAGTGAGTCTGACAGGGCCTACGAGCAGTACTTC. Encoded protein: CASSESDRAYEQYF.

The rearrangement links TRBV21-1 to TRBJ2-1; the listed D gene, TRBD2, was not tested against the DNA. TRBV21-1 is flagged as a pseudogene. The CDR3 covers 20 residues. The CDR3: CASSKDGGQGTTRGSNEQFF. CDR3 nucleotides: TGTGCCAGCAGCAAAGATGGTGGGCAGGGAACGACTAGAGGGTCCAATGAGCAGTTCTTC.

This sequence joins TRBV21-1 and TRBJ1-5; TRBD1 reflects the table's D call only, with no check against the DNA. TRBV21-1 is shown as a pseudogene. The length of the CDR3 is 17 residues. Here the CDR3 reads CASSKYRDRAQNQPQHF. In nucleotides, the CDR3 is TGTGCCAGCAGCAAGTATCGGGACAGGGCCCAAAATCAGCCCCAGCATTTT.

The genes are TRBV2 and TRBJ2-3; 9 bases line up with TRBD1. The CDR3 sequence is 15 residues long. The germline gives CDR1 SNHLY, CDR2 FYNNEI. The ends lost 7 bases at V and 4 bases at J; junction bases unmatched: 9. The CDR3 reads CASTVGQGESDTQYF. DNA of the CDR3: TGTGCCAGCACGGTGGGACAGGGAGAGTCAGATACGCAGTATTTT. Using reference TRBV2 and TRBJ2-3 for the parts outside the CDR3, the full variable domain is EPEVTQTPSHQVTQMGQEVILRCVPISNHLYFYWYRQILGQKVEFLVSFYNNEISEKSEIFDDQFSVERPDGSNFTLKIRSTKLEDSAMYFCASTVGQGESDTQYFGPGTRLTVL.

This clone came up a few times. The chain links TRBV2 to TRBJ2-2; 10 bases map to TRBD1. CDR3 length: 19 residues. Per the germline V gene, CDR1 is SNHLY and CDR2 is FYNNEI. V trimming: 0 bases; J trimming: 3 bases; junction bases outside the gene matches: 10. The CDR3 DNA reads TGTGCCAGCAGTGAAGCATTGAGACAGGGGGCTTCTTACACCGGGGAGCTGTTTTTT. It yields the protein CASSEALRQGASYTGELFF.

The chain links TRBV6-5 to TRBJ1-1; weak D call: TRBD1 (5 bases). V was cut by 6 bases and J by 8 bases, with 13 bases left in between. CDR3 length equals 12 residues. Per germline, CDR1 MNHEY and CDR2 SVGAGI. The CDR3 here is CASRNMTVEAFF. The CDR3, as DNA: TGTGCCAGCAGGAATATGACAGTCGAAGCTTTCTTT.

V gene TRBV9 combines with J gene TRBJ2-7; D remains ambiguous. There are 14 residues in the CDR3. The V end lost 2 bases, the J end lost 0 bases, and 9 bases lay between the germline ends. The V gene's germline CDR1 is SGDLS and CDR2 YYNGEE. The CDR3 region is CASSVASDSYEQYF. Written as DNA, the CDR3 is TGTGCCAGCAGCGTGGCGAGCGACTCCTACGAGCAGTACTTC.

The V call is TRBV19, the J call TRBJ2-7; 8 nucleotides match TRBD1. Germline values: CDR1 LNHDA, CDR2 SQIVND (reference sequence). V shed 5 bases and J 2 bases; nucleotides not matched to a gene: 5. This CDR3 has 14 residues. The chain's CDR3 is CASSLRDRTYEQYF. CDR3 nucleotide sequence: TGTGCCAGTAGTTTGCGGGACAGGACCTACGAGCAGTACTTC.